This T cell receptor (beta chain) was obtained from a study of T cell changes during pregnancy in multiple sclerosis. Clones were read by immunoSEQ multiplex PCR, and TCRdb kept only the in-frame ones, dropping some. The sample includes approximately 90,000 clones, more than 85% of them seen just once. Deletions cut 7 bases from V and 4 bases from J, with 13 bases between. Germline V gene sequence: CDR1 SNHLY, CDR2 FYNNEI. This CDR3 comprises 13 residues. The rearrangement joins TRBV2 to TRBJ2-5, with a tentative D call TRBD2 (6 bases). The sequence was obtained from a female donor with multiple sclerosis, enrolled in a pregnancy study. This specimen was peripheral blood, taken in the first trimester of pregnancy. This chain's CDR3 is CASTPGVRETQYF. CDR3 nucleotide sequence: TGTGCCAGCACCCCGGGAGTTAGAGAGACCCAGTACTTC.